The 18 T cell receptor beta chains given below trace back to one sample, sequenced in a study of shared clonotypes between healthy human individuals. Here immunoSEQ multiplex PCR was the method, and the copy in TCRdb shows in-frame clones only, minus some. This sample yields a few million clones, of which approximately 90% are seen a single time; under 0.15% belongs to the top ten. The sample consisted of naive CD4+ T cells sorted from blood. The subset is: CD45RA+ positively selected. These receptors originate from a man aged 18 to 35 in good health.

The chain links TRBV18 to TRBJ1-2; 7 nucleotides agree with TRBD1. Trimming removed 1 base from V and 3 bases from J; junction bases left unmatched: 8. Per the germline V gene, CDR1 is KGHSH and CDR2 is LQKENI. The CDR3 has 16 amino acids. CDR3 nucleotides: TGTGCCAGCTCACCACAGAGGACAGGAGGGTACTATGGCTACACCTTC. Amino acid sequence: CASSPQRTGGYYGYTF.

The chain employs TRBV7-9 and TRBJ2-7; TRBD1 matches at 11 bases. This CDR3 contains 15 residues. Per germline, CDR1 SEHNR and CDR2 FQNEAQ (reference sequence). Trimming at V came to 5 bases and at J to 7 bases, leaving 10 bases not matched to a gene. The CDR3 DNA follows: TGTGCCAGCAGCCAGGGGACAGGGGGTTCTTGGGAGCAGTACTTC. Its protein product is CASSQGTGGSWEQYF.

The V and J genes are TRBV6-6 and TRBJ1-3; D unclear. V lost 1 base and J lost 4, with 14 bases in between. Germline lookup yields CDR1 MNHNY and CDR2 SVGAGI (reference sequence). This CDR3 region has 16 residues. The CDR3 DNA follows: TGTGCCAGCAGTTACTTGGAGAGCCCCCCCGGAAACACCATATATTTT. This encodes CASSYLESPPGNTIYF.

This clone was found once. V usage is TRBV10-3 and J usage is TRBJ2-5; 9 bases agree with TRBD2. Trimming cost V 7 bases and J 3 bases; bases outside gene matches: 3. The CDR3 is made up of 13 amino acids. Germline V gene sequence: CDR1 ENHRY, CDR2 SYGVKD. This chain's CDR3 is CAITGTSKETQYF. The CDR3 bases are TGTGCCATCACCGGGACTAGCAAAGAGACCCAGTACTTC.

The CDR3 protein is CASSLGVGEQFF. The CDR3 bases are TGTGCCAGCAGCTTGGGAGTGGGCGAGCAGTTCTTC. The genes are TRBV7-6 and TRBJ2-1, with TRBD2 as a possible D gene (5 bases). The CDR3 extends over 12 amino acids. V shed 3 bases and J shed 10 bases, with 10 bases lying between them. The germline CDR1 and CDR2 sequences are SGHVS and FNYEAQ.

J is TRBJ1-5 and V is TRBV5-5; 7 bases align to TRBD1. The CDR3 runs 14 residues. Germline values: CDR1 SGHKS, CDR2 YYEKEE (reference sequence). V was pared by 0 bases and J by 8 bases, with 5 bases of the junction left unmatched. In DNA, the CDR3 is TGTGCCAGCAGCTTGGAAGGGGGCAAGGAGCCCCAGCATTTT. Its protein product is CASSLEGGKEPQHF.

The genes are TRBV5-6 and TRBJ2-3, with 12 bases lining up with TRBD2. V was pared by 0 bases and J by 4 bases, with 6 bases of the junction left unmatched. The CDR3 sequence is 17 residues long. CDR1 is SGHDT, CDR2 YYEEEE, per germline. The CDR3 DNA sequence: TGTGCCAGCAGCTTGGCGGGACTAGCGGGCGCACCAGATACGCAGTATTTT. This gives the protein CASSLAGLAGAPDTQYF.

The chain uses TRBV5-4 and TRBJ2-1, with a weak D call TRBD1 (6 bases). Per germline, CDR1 SGHNT and CDR2 YYREEE (reference sequence). The ends were cut back, 3 bases at V and 6 bases at J, with 16 bases in the middle. The CDR3 consists of 15 residues. CDR3 region: CASSSPVEGGNEQFF. DNA of the CDR3: TGTGCCAGCAGCTCGCCCGTCGAAGGGGGCAATGAGCAGTTCTTC.

V usage is TRBV30 and J usage is TRBJ1-5, with TRBD1 identical over 7 bases. Germline V lookup: CDR1 GTSNPN, CDR2 SVGIG (reference sequence). The CDR3 sequence is 15 residues long. Trimming at V came to 3 bases and at J to 4 bases, leaving 9 bases not matched to a gene. As DNA, the CDR3 is TGTGCCTGGAGCGCCACCTGGACAGGTAATCAGCCCCAGCATTTT. The encoded protein is CAWSATWTGNQPQHF. Drawing the rest from reference TRBV30 and TRBJ1-5, the complete variable domain is SQTIHQWPATLVQPVGSPLSLECTVEGTSNPNLYWYRQAAGRGLQLLFYSVGIGQISSEVPQNLSASRPQDRQFILSSKKLLLSDSGFYLCAWSATWTGNQPQHFGDGTRLSIL.

This clone was found once. This chain links TRBV5-1 with TRBJ2-3, with 7 bases matching TRBD2. The CDR3 extends over 13 amino acids. The J segment lost 9 bases and the V segment lost 4 bases, leaving 8 bases of the junction unmatched. Germline V CDR1 and CDR2: SGHRS, YFSETQ. This chain's CDR3 is CASSGGSIPTQYF. CDR3 bases: TGCGCCAGCAGCGGCGGGAGTATTCCCACGCAGTATTTT.

The chain carries TRBV6-5 and TRBJ2-5; D is perhaps TRBD1 or TRBD2 (6 bases each). Germline V gene lookup returns CDR1 MNHEY and CDR2 SVGAGI. The CDR3 runs 11 residues. The V end lost 10 bases, the J end lost 12 bases, and 18 bases lay between the germline ends. For the CDR3, the DNA is TGTGCCACCGAGGGGGGACTCCTAAAGTACTTC. Protein: CATEGGLLKYF.

The sample holds one count of this clone. The chain links TRBV28 to TRBJ2-1; D remains ambiguous. CDR3 length: 14 amino acids. V lost 2 bases and J 6 bases, leaving 11 bases between the germline ends. The V gene's germline CDR1 is MDHEN and CDR2 SYDVKM. The CDR3 protein is CASSLVGSVNEQFF. CDR3 nucleotide sequence: TGTGCCAGCAGTTTAGTAGGTTCGGTCAATGAGCAGTTCTTC. Using reference TRBV28 and TRBJ2-1 for the parts outside the CDR3, the full variable domain is DVKVTQSSRYLVKRTGEKVFLECVQDMDHENMFWYRQDPGLGLRLIYFSYDVKMKEKGDIPEGYSVSREKKERFSLILESASTNQTSMYLCASSLVGSVNEQFFGPGTRLTVL.

The V and J genes are TRBV7-9 and TRBJ2-2; D remains ambiguous. CDR1 and CDR2 from the germline V gene are SEHNR and FQNEAQ (reference sequence). The CDR3 has 10 residues. V lost 3 bases, J lost 10 bases, and 3 bases lay in between. CDR3 protein: CASSFLELFF. The CDR3 DNA reads TGTGCCAGCAGCTTTTTGGAGCTGTTTTTT.

The genes are TRBV10-3 and TRBJ2-1, with TRBD2 matching over 10 bases. The CDR3 covers 16 residues. V was clipped by 5 bases and J by 6 bases; unmatched bases: 10. Germline CDR1 is ENHRY and CDR2 is SYGVKD. CDR3 amino acids: CAISPLAGAAGNEQFF. The CDR3, as DNA: TGTGCCATCAGTCCCCTAGCGGGGGCTGCGGGCAATGAGCAGTTCTTC.

CDR3: CATVDRRNEQFF. For the CDR3, the DNA is TGTGCCACCGTGGACAGGCGCAATGAGCAGTTCTTC. This chain joins TRBV6-1 and TRBJ2-1; 7 positions match TRBD1. With V trimmed by 10 bases and J by 6 bases, 6 bases remained unmatched. Germline V CDR1 and CDR2: MNHNS, SASEGT. The CDR3 covers 12 residues.

The chain carries TRBV29-1 and TRBJ1-1; D might be TRBD1 (5 bases). Trimming stripped 4 bases from V and 5 bases from J, with 11 bases between. CDR1 is SQVTM and CDR2 is ANQGSEA in the germline V gene. The CDR3 loop spans 12 amino acids. The chain's CDR3 is CSVGGVGTEAFF. Written as DNA, the CDR3 is TGCAGCGTTGGAGGGGTGGGGACTGAAGCTTTCTTT.

Comments on this clone: This specimen includes other DNA sequences encoding the same CDR3. The V and J genes are TRBV6-5 and TRBJ2-1; a weak D match, TRBD2 (5 bases). The CDR3 spans 15 residues. Germline CDR1 MNHEY, CDR2 SVGAGI. The V end was cut by 6 bases, the J end by 0 bases, with 12 bases between. This CDR3 reads CASSVRDSSYNEQFF. CDR3 nucleotide sequence: TGTGCCAGCAGCGTCCGGGATAGCTCCTACAATGAGCAGTTCTTC.

The CDR3 nucleotides are TGTGCCAGTAGTATCGGGGGTATTAGCAATCAGCCCCAGCATTTT. This codes for CASSIGGISNQPQHF. The V call is TRBV19, the J call TRBJ1-5; maybe TRBD1 (5 bases). The germline V gene encodes CDR1 LNHDA and CDR2 SQIVND (reference sequence). V was pared by 3 bases and J by 0 bases, with 9 bases between. There are 15 residues in the CDR3.